This T cell receptor beta chain was documented in a study of blood T cell repertoires in COVID-19. Across the whole study: The United States, Italy and Spain were the sources of the acute and convalescent COVID-19 samples. PBMCs, B-cell-depleted T cells, or T cells were the source of the cDNA or gDNA that made up the material.

Researchers sorted participants into cohorts using their self-reported clinical history. The length of the CDR3 is 15 residues. Trimming took 2 bases from V and 2 from J, leaving 10 bases between them. CDR1 MNHGY and CDR2 SVAAGI come from the germline V gene. Authors' analysis steps: Reference gene primer amplification gave estimated nucleated cell counts. Using immunoSEQ multiplex PCR, the repertoire was profiled, and TCRdb retains in-frame clones only, with some absent. The V and J calls and clone size come from that table; D and trimming were worked out from the DNA. Seen here are around 300,000 clones, around 90% observed once, and the top ten hold about 1%.

This clonotype was obtained from a woman aged 25 to 39 who had recovered from COVID-19. The sequencing input was PBMCs or T cells enriched from blood (not recorded which). This chain uses TRBV6-9 with TRBJ1-3; no definite D call. The CDR3 nucleotides read TGTGCCAGCAGTTATCGGGGTTGCGCTGGAAACACCATATATTTT. This sequence encodes CASSYRGCAGNTIYF.